What follows are 2 T cell receptor beta chains derived from one specimen sequenced in a study of blood T cell repertoires in COVID-19. TCRdb's copy holds only in-frame clones and misses some; the assay was immunoSEQ multiplex PCR. The sample lists about 230,000 clones; around 83% were seen once. Sample: peripheral blood. These receptor sequences come from a woman in her forties or fifties with acute or convalescent COVID-19.

The chain uses TRBV19 and TRBJ1-1; no clear D gene. CDR3 size: 13 residues. V was pared by 3 bases and J by 2 bases, with 7 bases between. Germline CDR1 reads LNHDA; CDR2 reads SQIVND (reference sequence). This CDR3 is CASSIRFNTEAFF. The CDR3 region has the DNA TGTGCCAGTAGTATCCGGTTTAACACTGAAGCTTTCTTT.

The rearrangement joins TRBV2 to TRBJ1-2; 7 nucleotides match TRBD1. The CDR3 consists of 12 residues. V gave up 5 bases and J gave up 7 bases; unmatched junction bases: 4. The germline V gene encodes CDR1 SNHLY and CDR2 FYNNEI. CDR3 loop: CASSFRTGGYTF. CDR3 in DNA: TGTGCCAGCAGTTTCCGGACAGGTGGCTACACCTTC.